Below are 21 T cell receptor beta chains sequenced from a single sample in a study of shared T cell receptors in the human thymus. Repertoires were generated with immunoSEQ multiplex PCR, while TCRdb's copy carries only in-frame clones and drops some. This sample yields hundreds of thousands of clones, of which roughly 90% are seen a single time; approximately 0.01% belongs to the top ten. These data were also reused for a study on human thymus T cells.

The sequencing sample was made of thymocytes. These receptors were taken from a boy younger than two with a congenital heart defect.

This clone was found a few times. The CDR3 region has the DNA TGTGCCAGCAGTATGGGACAGGGCAATCAGCCCCAGCATTTT. Protein: CASSMGQGNQPQHF. The chain employs TRBV28 and TRBJ1-5; 8 positions match TRBD1. V trimming: 5 bases; J trimming: 2 bases; junction bases outside the gene matches: 2. The CDR3 sequence is 14 residues long. The germline V gene has CDR1 MDHEN and CDR2 SYDVKM.

The chain recombines TRBV7-9 with TRBJ2-2, with D perhaps matching TRBD2 (6 bases). The V end lost 8 bases, the J end lost 0 bases, and 16 bases lay between the germline ends. CDR3 length: 16 residues. Germline V gene sequence: CDR1 SEHNR, CDR2 FQNEAQ (reference sequence). In DNA form, the CDR3 reads TGTGCCAGCCTAAAAGGGGAGGACGCGAACACCGGGGAGCTGTTTTTT. This encodes CASLKGEDANTGELFF.

The chain combines TRBV14 with TRBJ1-5; 7 bases are a match to TRBD1. Looked up from germline, CDR1 is SGHDN and CDR2 is FVKESK. This CDR3 has 17 residues. V shed 1 base, J shed 7 bases, and the junction held 13 bases outside the gene matches. The CDR3: CASSQASIGTVEQPQHF. In DNA, the CDR3 is TGTGCCAGCAGCCAAGCCAGCATAGGGACAGTCGAGCAGCCCCAGCATTTT.

The CDR3 sequence is CASKAGTLGETQYF. CDR3 coding DNA: TGTGCCAGCAAGGCCGGGACTCTGGGAGAGACCCAGTACTTC. This sequence joins TRBV6-1 and TRBJ2-5; TRBD2 might be the D (6 bases). V lost 7 bases to trimming and J lost 4 bases, with 16 bases between them. CDR3 length equals 14 residues. From germline, CDR1 is MNHNS and CDR2 SASEGT.

The chain links TRBV29-1 to TRBJ2-1; possibly TRBD2 for D (5 bases). The V gene's germline CDR1 is SQVTM and CDR2 ANQGSEA. Trimming cost V 0 bases and J 3 bases, with 6 bases left between them. The length of the CDR3 is 13 residues. The chain's CDR3 is CSVEEDYYNEQFF. The CDR3 nucleotides read TGCAGCGTTGAAGAAGACTACTACAATGAGCAGTTCTTC.

This clone was counted a single time. The chain employs TRBV4-3 and TRBJ1-5; TRBD1 might be the D (6 bases). The ends were cut back, 3 bases at V and 6 bases at J, with 21 bases in the middle. This CDR3 spans 17 amino acids. Germline CDR1 and CDR2: LGHNA and YSLEER. CDR3 region: CASSQEMNNDRSQPQHF. In DNA, the CDR3 is TGCGCCAGCAGCCAGGAAATGAACAACGACAGGTCTCAGCCCCAGCATTTT.

The chain uses TRBV6-5 and TRBJ2-5; the match to TRBD1 covers 7 bases. Germline-derived CDR1 and CDR2 are MNHEY and SVGAGI. The CDR3 sequence is 13 residues long. The V gene end was trimmed by 2 bases and the J gene end by 5 bases; junction bases not matched to a gene: 2. CDR3 bases: TGTGCCAGCAGTTACGTCAGGGGGGAGACCCAGTACTTC. Its protein product is CASSYVRGETQYF.

The chain carries TRBV21-1 and TRBJ2-7; the listed D gene, TRBD1, was not tested against the DNA. TRBV21-1 is tagged as a pseudogene. The CDR3 spans 13 residues. CDR3 DNA: TGTGCCAACTTGGGGACAGGGGCCTACGAGCAGTACTTC. Translated: CANLGTGAYEQYF.

There are a few counts of this clone. The chain links TRBV11-2 to TRBJ2-7; unclear D gene. Trimming left V 2 bases short and J 3 bases short, with 8 bases between. Germline CDR1 SGHAT, CDR2 FQNNGV. The CDR3 consists of 13 residues. The CDR3 here is CASSLRVSYEQYF. DNA for the CDR3: TGTGCCAGCAGCTTAAGAGTTAGCTACGAGCAGTACTTC. Together with reference TRBV11-2 and TRBJ2-7, the CDR3 gives the full variable domain: EAGVAQSPRYKIIEKRQSVAFWCNPISGHATLYWYQQILGQGPKLLIQFQNNGVVDDSQLPKDRFSAERLKGVDSTLKIQPAKLEDSAVYLCASSLRVSYEQYFGPGTRLTVT.

This clone was detected once. This chain links TRBV6-5 with TRBJ2-2; TRBD1 aligns across 10 bases. J was trimmed by 7 bases and V by 2 bases; bases with no gene match: 7. CDR1 is MNHEY and CDR2 is SVGAGI in the germline V gene. CDR3 length: 16 residues. Here the CDR3 reads CASSYRRQGANGELFF. As DNA, the CDR3 is TGTGCCAGCAGTTACCGACGACAGGGGGCCAACGGGGAGCTGTTTTTT.

V and J are TRBV27 and TRBJ1-4, with D perhaps TRBD1 (5 bases). Germline-derived CDR1 and CDR2 are MNHEY and SMNVEV (reference sequence). Trimming stripped 7 bases from V and 0 bases from J, with 15 bases between. CDR3 size: 16 residues. The CDR3 nucleotides read TGTGCCAGCACTCACAAGGGGACTGCAACTAATGAAAAACTGTTTTTT. Protein: CASTHKGTATNEKLFF.

This rearrangement joins TRBV6-5 to TRBJ2-1; D not certain. V was shortened by 4 bases and J by 2 bases, with 9 bases between the two germline ends. The CDR3 is 14 amino acids. Germline values: CDR1 MNHEY, CDR2 SVGAGI. DNA for the CDR3: TGTGCCAGCAGTTCTGACTCCCCCTACAATGAGCAGTTCTTC. It is translated as CASSSDSPYNEQFF.

This clone was seen a handful of times. The V gene is TRBV21-1, the J gene TRBJ2-1; TRBD1 is the table's D call, not checked against the DNA. TRBV21-1 is tagged as a pseudogene. This CDR3 has 15 amino acids. In nucleotides, the CDR3 is TGTGCCAGCAGCAGGCGGACAGGGGACTACAATGAGCAGTTCTTC. Its protein product is CASSRRTGDYNEQFF.

The chain couples TRBV5-3 to TRBJ2-7; 7 bases match TRBD2. TRBV5-3 belongs to the ORF category, with a function that is uncertain. V was pared by 4 bases and J by 7 bases, with 11 bases of the junction left unmatched. The CDR3 is 14 amino acids. CDR3 nucleotide sequence: TGTGCCAGAAGCAAGGGGATCGGGGGGTTGGAGCAGTACTTC. The encoded protein is CARSKGIGGLEQYF.

V usage is TRBV14 and J usage is TRBJ2-3; 12 nucleotides match TRBD2. CDR1 and CDR2 (germline): SGHDN, FVKESK. The trim removed 5 bases at V and 8 bases at J, leaving 8 bases unmatched. The CDR3 is made up of 15 amino acids. In nucleotides, the CDR3 is TGTGCCAGCAGCGCGAGACTAGCGGGAGAGGGTACGCAGTATTTT. Amino acid sequence: CASSARLAGEGTQYF.

The rearrangement uses TRBV6-5 and TRBJ2-2, with unresolved D. This CDR3 comprises 11 residues. Germline V gene lookup returns CDR1 MNHEY and CDR2 SVGAGI. Trimming removed 7 bases at V and 7 bases at J, with 7 bases between. CDR3 nucleotide sequence: TGTGCCAGCAAAAGAGGCGGGGAGCTGTTTTTT. Its protein is CASKRGGELFF.

The chain links TRBV10-1 to TRBJ2-7, with 7 bases identical to TRBD1. Trimming cost V 5 bases and J 6 bases; bases outside gene matches: 4. This CDR3 contains 12 residues. From germline, CDR1 is WNHNN and CDR2 SYGVQD (reference sequence). CDR3: CASSQAGGEQYF. The CDR3 coding sequence is TGCGCCAGCAGTCAGGCAGGGGGCGAGCAGTACTTC.

The CDR3 here is CAWSVRGLGRGQETQYF. The CDR3 region has the DNA TGTGCCTGGAGTGTACGGGGACTAGGAAGGGGACAAGAGACCCAGTACTTC. The rearrangement joins TRBV30 to TRBJ2-5, with 8 bases identical to TRBD2. In germline, CDR1 is GTSNPN, CDR2 SVGIG (reference sequence). V lost 0 bases to trimming and J lost 2 bases; unmatched junction nucleotides: 11. The CDR3 is 17 residues long.

V usage is TRBV10-2 and J usage is TRBJ2-7; D perhaps matches TRBD1 (5 bases). Looked up from germline, CDR1 is WSHSY and CDR2 is SAAADI. The CDR3 has 15 residues. V lost 3 bases and J lost 0, with 12 bases in between. CDR3 sequence: CASSDAGYGSYEQYF. The CDR3 coding sequence is TGCGCCAGCAGTGACGCAGGGTACGGCTCCTACGAGCAGTACTTC.

This clone occurred a few times. DNA for the CDR3: TGCGCCAGCAGCCCGACCGGCCGAGCGCAGTACTTC. Translated: CASSPTGRAQYF. V gene TRBV5-1 combines with J gene TRBJ2-5; D gene ambiguous. Germline CDR1 reads SGHRS; CDR2 reads YFSETQ. V was cut by 4 bases and J by 11 bases, with 15 bases left in between. CDR3 length equals 12 residues.

The chain uses TRBV7-9 and TRBJ1-5; D perhaps matches TRBD1 (6 bases). Germline CDR1 SEHNR, CDR2 FQNEAQ (reference sequence). The CDR3 totals 14 residues. The germline V and J ends were trimmed by 5 bases and 1 base, with 9 bases remaining between them. DNA of the CDR3: TGTGCCAGCAGCCCAACAGGGAGCAATCAGCCCCAGCATTTT. The encoded protein is CASSPTGSNQPQHF.